The T cell receptor beta chain described here comes from a study of T cells in localized non-small cell lung cancer. Study-wide results and limits: Uninvolved adjacent lung showed the highest T cell clonality, exceeding tumor.

As to this clone: Its cognate antigen is unknown.

Measured with immunoSEQ multiplex PCR; TCRdb has only the in-frame clones, and not every one. The table records tens of thousands of clones, about 80% of them present only once. CDR1 is SGHTA and CDR2 is FQGNSA in the germline V gene. V was cut by 3 bases and J by 6 bases, with 9 bases left in between. This CDR3 has 12 amino acids. The J gene is TRBJ2-7, the V gene TRBV7-2; D assignment may be TRBD1 or TRBD2 (5 bases each). The receptor was isolated from a man aged 40 to 70 with stage II lung adenocarcinoma. Specimen: PBMCs, collected before any cancer treatment. CDR3 nucleotides: TGTGCCAGCAGCTTCAGGGACGGCGAGCAGTACTTC. Translating it yields CASSFRDGEQYF.